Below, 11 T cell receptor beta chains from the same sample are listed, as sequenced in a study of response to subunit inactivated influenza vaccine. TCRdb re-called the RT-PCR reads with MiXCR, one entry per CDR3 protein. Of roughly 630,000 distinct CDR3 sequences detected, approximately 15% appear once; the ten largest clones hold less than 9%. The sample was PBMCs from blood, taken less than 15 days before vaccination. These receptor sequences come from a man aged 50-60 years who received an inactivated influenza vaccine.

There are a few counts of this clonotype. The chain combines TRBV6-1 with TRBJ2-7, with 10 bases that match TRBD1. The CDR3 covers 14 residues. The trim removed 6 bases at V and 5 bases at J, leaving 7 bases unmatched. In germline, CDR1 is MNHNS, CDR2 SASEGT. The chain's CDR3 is CASRLRDRGHEQYF. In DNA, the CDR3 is TGTGCCAGCAGGCTCCGGGACAGGGGTCACGAGCAGTACTTC.

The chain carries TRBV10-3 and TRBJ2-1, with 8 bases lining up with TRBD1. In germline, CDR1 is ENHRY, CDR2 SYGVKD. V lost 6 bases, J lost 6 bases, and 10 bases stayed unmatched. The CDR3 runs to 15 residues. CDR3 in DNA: TGTGCCATCAGCCGAGACAGGGGACGAGGCAATGAGCAGTTCTTC. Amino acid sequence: CAISRDRGRGNEQFF.

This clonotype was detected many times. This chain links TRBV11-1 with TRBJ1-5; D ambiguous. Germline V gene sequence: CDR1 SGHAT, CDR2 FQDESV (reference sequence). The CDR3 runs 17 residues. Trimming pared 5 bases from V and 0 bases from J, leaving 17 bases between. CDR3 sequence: CASSRIRQSHSNQPQHF. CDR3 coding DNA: TGTGCCAGCAGCCGGATCCGACAATCACATAGCAATCAGCCCCAGCATTTT.

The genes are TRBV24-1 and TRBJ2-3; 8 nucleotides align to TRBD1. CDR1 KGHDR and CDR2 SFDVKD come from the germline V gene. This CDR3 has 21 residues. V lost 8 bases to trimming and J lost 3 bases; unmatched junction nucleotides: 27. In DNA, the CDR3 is TGTGCCACCATTTATTCAAGGGCAGGGGGCTCTTCGGTTTTTAGTACAGATACGCAGTATTTT. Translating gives CATIYSRAGGSSVFSTDTQYF.

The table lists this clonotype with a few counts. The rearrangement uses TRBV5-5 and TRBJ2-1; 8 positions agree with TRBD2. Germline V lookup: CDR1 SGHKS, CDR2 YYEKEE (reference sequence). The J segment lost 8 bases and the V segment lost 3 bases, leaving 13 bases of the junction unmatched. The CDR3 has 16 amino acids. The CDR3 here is CASSSTRGGTGDEQFF. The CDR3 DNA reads TGTGCCAGCAGCTCCACCCGGGGGGGGACGGGTGATGAGCAGTTCTTC.

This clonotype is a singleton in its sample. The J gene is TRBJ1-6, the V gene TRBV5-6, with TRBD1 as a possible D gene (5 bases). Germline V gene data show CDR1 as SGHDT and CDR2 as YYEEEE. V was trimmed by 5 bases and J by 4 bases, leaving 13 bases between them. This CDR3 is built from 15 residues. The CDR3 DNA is TGTGCCAGCAGTCATAGACAGATTTATAATTCACCCCTCCACTTT. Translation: CASSHRQIYNSPLHF.

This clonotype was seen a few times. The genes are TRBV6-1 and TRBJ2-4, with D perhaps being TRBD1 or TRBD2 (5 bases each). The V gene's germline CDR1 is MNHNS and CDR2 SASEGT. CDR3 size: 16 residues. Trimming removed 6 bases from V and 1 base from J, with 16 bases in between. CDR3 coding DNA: TGTGCCAGCAGCCCCTTGGGGGTTGGGGCCAAAAACATTCAGTACTTC. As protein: CASSPLGVGAKNIQYF.

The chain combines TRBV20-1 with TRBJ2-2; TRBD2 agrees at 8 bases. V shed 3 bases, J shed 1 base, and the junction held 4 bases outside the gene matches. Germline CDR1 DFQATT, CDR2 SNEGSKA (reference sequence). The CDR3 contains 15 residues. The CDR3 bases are TGCAGTGCTAGCTTTAGCGGGGAGAACACCGGGGAGCTGTTTTTT. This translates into CSASFSGENTGELFF.

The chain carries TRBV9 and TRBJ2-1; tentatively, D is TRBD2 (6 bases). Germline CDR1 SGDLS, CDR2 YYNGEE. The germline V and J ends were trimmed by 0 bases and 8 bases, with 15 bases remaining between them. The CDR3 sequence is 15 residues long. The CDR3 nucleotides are TGTGCCAGCAGCGTAGAAGGGCGGGAATGGGATGAGCAGTTCTTC. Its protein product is CASSVEGREWDEQFF.

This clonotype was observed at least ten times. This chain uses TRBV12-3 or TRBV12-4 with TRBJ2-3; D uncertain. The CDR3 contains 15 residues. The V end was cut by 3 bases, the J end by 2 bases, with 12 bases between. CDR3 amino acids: CASSFSPNYTDTQYF. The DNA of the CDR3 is TGTGCCAGCAGTTTCTCCCCTAACTACACAGATACGCAGTATTTT.

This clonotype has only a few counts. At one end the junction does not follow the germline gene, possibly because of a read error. The CDR3 DNA is TGTGCTAGCAGCCGGGGGACGGAGAGCTCCTACGAGCAGTACTTC. Its protein product is CASSRGTESSYEQYF. The V and J genes are TRBV7-7 and TRBJ2-7, with a tentative D call TRBD2 (6 bases). The CDR3 is made up of 15 amino acids. Germline CDR1 SSHAT, CDR2 FNYEAQ (reference sequence).